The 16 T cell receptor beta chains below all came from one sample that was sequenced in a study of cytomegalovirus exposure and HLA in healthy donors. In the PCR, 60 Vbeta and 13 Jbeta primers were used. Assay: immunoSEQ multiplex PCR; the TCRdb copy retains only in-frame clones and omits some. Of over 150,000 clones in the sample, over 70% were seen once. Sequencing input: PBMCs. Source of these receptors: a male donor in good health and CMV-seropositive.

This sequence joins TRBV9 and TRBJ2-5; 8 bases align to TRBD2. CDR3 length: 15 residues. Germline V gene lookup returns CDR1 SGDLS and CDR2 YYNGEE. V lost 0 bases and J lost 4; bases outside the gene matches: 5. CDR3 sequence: CASSVVGLAGETQYF. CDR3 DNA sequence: TGTGCCAGCAGCGTAGTTGGACTAGCAGGAGAGACCCAGTACTTC.

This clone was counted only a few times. CDR3 sequence: CASSRDSTYGYTF. As DNA, the CDR3 is TGTGCCAGCAGCCGTGACAGCACTTATGGCTACACCTTC. The chain has TRBV6-6 and TRBJ1-2, with a weak D call TRBD1 (5 bases). The V and J ends lost 6 bases and 5 bases respectively, with 13 bases between them. Germline-derived CDR1 and CDR2 are MNHNY and SVGAGI (reference sequence). CDR3 length: 13 amino acids.

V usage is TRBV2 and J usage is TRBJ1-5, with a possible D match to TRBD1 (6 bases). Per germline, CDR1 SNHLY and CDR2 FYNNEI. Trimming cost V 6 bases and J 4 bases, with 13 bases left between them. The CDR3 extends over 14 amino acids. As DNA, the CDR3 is TGTGCCAGCAGAGGGGGTGTGGGGAATCAGCCCCAGCATTTT. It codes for CASRGGVGNQPQHF.

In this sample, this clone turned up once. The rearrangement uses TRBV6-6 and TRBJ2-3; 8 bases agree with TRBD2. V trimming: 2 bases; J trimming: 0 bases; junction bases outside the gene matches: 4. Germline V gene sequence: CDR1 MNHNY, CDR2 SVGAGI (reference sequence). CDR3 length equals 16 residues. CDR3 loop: CASSYGLALSTDTQYF. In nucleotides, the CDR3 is TGTGCCAGCAGTTACGGACTAGCCCTAAGCACAGATACGCAGTATTTT.

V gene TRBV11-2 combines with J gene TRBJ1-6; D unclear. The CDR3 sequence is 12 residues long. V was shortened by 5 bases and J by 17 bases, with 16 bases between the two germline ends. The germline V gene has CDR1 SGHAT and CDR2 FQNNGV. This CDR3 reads CASSPEASSVHF. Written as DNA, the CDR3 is TGTGCCAGCAGCCCCGAGGCTTCATCGGTCCACTTT.

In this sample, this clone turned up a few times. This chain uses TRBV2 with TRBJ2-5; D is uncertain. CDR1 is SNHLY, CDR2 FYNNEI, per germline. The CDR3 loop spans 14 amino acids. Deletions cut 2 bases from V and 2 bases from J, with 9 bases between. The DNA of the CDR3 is TGTGCCAGCAGTGAAAGGTTCGGGCAAGAGACCCAGTACTTC. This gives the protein CASSERFGQETQYF.

CDR3 sequence reads: CASSLSPTIGGETQYF. The DNA of the CDR3 is TGCGCCAGCAGCTTGAGCCCGACTATTGGAGGAGAGACCCAGTACTTC. This rearrangement joins TRBV5-1 to TRBJ2-5; weak D call: TRBD2 (5 bases). The CDR3 has 16 residues. Germline V gene lookup returns CDR1 SGHRS and CDR2 YFSETQ. Trimming took off 1 base at V and 4 bases at J, with 17 bases between the two ends.

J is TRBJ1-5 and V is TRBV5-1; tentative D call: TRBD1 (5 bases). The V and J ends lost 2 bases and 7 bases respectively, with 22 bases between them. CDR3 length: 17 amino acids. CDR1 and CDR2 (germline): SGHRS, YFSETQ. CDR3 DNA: TGCGCCAGCAGCTTAGATCCCCAAGGGGTAAGAAGGCAGCCCCAGCATTTT. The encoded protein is CASSLDPQGVRRQPQHF.

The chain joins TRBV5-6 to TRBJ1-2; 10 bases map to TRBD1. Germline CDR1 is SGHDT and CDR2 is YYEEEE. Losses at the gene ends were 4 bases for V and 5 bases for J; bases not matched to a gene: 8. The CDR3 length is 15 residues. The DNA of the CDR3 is TGTGCCAGCAGCGCATGGGACAGGGGAACATATGGCTACACCTTC. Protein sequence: CASSAWDRGTYGYTF.

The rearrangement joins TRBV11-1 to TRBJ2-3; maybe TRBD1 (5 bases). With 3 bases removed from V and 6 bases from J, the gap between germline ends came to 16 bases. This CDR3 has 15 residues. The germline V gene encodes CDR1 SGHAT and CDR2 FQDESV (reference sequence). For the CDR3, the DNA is TGTGCCAGCAGCTTCCCAGGGTCCATGGGGGATACGCAGTATTTT. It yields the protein CASSFPGSMGDTQYF.

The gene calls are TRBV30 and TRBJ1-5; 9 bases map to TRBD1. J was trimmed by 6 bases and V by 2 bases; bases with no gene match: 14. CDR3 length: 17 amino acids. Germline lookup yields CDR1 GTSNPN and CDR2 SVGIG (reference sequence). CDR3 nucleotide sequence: TGTGCCTGGAGTCTGAACCTCGGACAGGGGAGAGGTCAGCCCCAGCATTTT. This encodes CAWSLNLGQGRGQPQHF.

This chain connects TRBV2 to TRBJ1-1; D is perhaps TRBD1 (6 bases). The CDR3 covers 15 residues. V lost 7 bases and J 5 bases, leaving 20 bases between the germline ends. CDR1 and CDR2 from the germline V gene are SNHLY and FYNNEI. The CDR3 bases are TGTGCCAGCACCACCAGGGGCAGGAGTGGGACTGAAGCTTTCTTT. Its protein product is CASTTRGRSGTEAFF.

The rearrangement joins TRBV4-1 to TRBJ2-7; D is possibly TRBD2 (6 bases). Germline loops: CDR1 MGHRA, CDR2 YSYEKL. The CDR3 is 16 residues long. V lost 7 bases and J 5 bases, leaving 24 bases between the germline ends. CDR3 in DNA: TGCGCCAGCATAGCCAGGTCCCGGGAGTTCCCCCACGAGCAGTACTTC. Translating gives CASIARSREFPHEQYF.

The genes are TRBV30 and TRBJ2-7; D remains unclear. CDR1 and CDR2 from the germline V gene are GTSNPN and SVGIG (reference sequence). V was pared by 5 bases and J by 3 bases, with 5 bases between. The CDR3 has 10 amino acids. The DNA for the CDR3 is TGTGCCTGGGGCCACTACGAGCAGTACTTC. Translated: CAWGHYEQYF.

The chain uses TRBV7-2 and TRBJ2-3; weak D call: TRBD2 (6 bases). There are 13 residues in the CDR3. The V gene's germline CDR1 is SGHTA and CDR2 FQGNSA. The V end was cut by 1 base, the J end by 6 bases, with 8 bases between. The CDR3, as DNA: TGTGCCAGCAGCTTAGTCAGCGGGGATACGCAGTATTTT. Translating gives CASSLVSGDTQYF.

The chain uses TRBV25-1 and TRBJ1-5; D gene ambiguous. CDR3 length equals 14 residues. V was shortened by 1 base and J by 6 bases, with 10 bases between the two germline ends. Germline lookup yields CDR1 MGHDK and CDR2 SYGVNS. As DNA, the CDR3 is TGTGCCAGCAGTGAATTTGGGGAGGGTCAGCCCCAGCATTTT. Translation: CASSEFGEGQPQHF.